This entry describes one T cell receptor beta chain. The Seattle patients joined while their infection was active and were tracked longitudinally afterward. The data belong to a study of blood T cell repertoires in COVID-19. Study information: T cells, B-cell-depleted T cells, or PBMCs provided the cDNA or gDNA that served as material.

The CDR3 extends over 16 amino acids. Germline CDR1 and CDR2: LNHDA and SQIVND (reference sequence). V trimming: 6 bases; J trimming: 1 base; junction bases outside the gene matches: 9. Original processing notes: Reference gene primer amplification gave nucleated cell count estimates. Here immunoSEQ multiplex PCR was the method, and the copy in TCRdb shows in-frame clones only, minus some. The D gene and trimming were derived from the DNA, and the V and J assignments and clone size from that table. This table holds hundreds of thousands of clones, over 80% found once. The sequence was collected from a woman between 50 and 59 years old with COVID-19, enrolled during active disease. Sequenced sample: peripheral blood. The chain has TRBV19 and TRBJ1-5, with TRBD1 identical over 7 bases. The DNA of the CDR3 is TGTGCCAGTAGCGGACGACAGGGTTTGAGCAATCAGCCCCAGCATTTT. Amino acid sequence: CASSGRQGLSNQPQHF.